One sample yielded the 2 T cell receptor beta chains listed below, sequenced in a study of T cell repertoires in cytomegalovirus infection. These receptors are not linked to any known antigen. TCRdb independently ran MiXCR on the reads; one entry per CDR3 protein. The sample shows roughly 990,000 distinct CDR3 sequences, roughly 31% of them seen only once. The source material was cultured CD8+ T cells from PBMCs, sampled from culture after CMV antigen stimulation. These receptors originate from a human donor in good health (CMV status not recorded). Some clones in this sample may be carry-over from other donors' samples.

The rearrangement joins TRBV6-2 or TRBV6-3 to TRBJ2-3; 10 bases fit TRBD1. There are 16 residues in the CDR3. After removal of 8 bases from V and 4 bases from J, the junction contained 12 bases not matched to a gene. Germline lookup yields CDR1 MNHEY and CDR2 SVGEGT. CDR3 region: CASVKRGTGDADTQYF. Here the CDR3 DNA reads TGTGCCAGCGTTAAGCGAGGGACAGGGGATGCAGATACGCAGTATTTT.

Notes on this clonotype: A junction end diverges from the germline sequence, so it may reflect a read error. CDR3 sequence: CATSSTGAYTEELFF. The CDR3 coding sequence is TGTGCCACCAGCAGTACAGGGGCCTATACCGAGGAGCTGTTTTTT. The chain uses TRBV15 and TRBJ2-2, with 7 bases aligning to TRBD1. Germline V gene lookup returns CDR1 LNHNV and CDR2 YYDKDF (reference sequence). The CDR3 extends over 15 amino acids.